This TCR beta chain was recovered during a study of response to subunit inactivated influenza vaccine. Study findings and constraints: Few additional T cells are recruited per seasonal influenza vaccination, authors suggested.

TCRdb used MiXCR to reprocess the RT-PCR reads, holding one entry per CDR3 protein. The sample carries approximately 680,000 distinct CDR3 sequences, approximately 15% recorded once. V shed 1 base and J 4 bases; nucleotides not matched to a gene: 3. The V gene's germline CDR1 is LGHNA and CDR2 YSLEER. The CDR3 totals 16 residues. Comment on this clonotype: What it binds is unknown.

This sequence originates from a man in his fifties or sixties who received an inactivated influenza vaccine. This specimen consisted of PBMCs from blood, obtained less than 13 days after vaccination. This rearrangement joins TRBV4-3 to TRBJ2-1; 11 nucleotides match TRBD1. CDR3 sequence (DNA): TGCGCCAGCAGCCAAGGGACAGGGGGCGCTTACAATGAGCAGTTCTTC. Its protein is CASSQGTGGAYNEQFF.